This T cell receptor (beta chain) appears in the sequencing data of a study of shared clonotypes between healthy human individuals. Overall study: Three CD4 naive, three CD4 memory, two CD8 naive and one CD8 memory plate were used per donor. Points from the study as a whole: Investigators collected only blood, and repertoires in tissues likely differ.

In the naive CD8 group, cells lacked CD45RO and were positively selected for CCR7, so terminally differentiated effector memory CD45RA+ cells were left out. Sorted-subset replicate PCR reactions were performed with 150 to 200 ng DNA, corresponding to about 30,000 T cell genomes. Assay used: immunoSEQ multiplex PCR; TCRdb lists only in-frame clones, some missing. This repertoire shows around 1,900,000 clones, about 93% found once; its top ten account for around 1.7%. Comments on this clone: Its specificity is not known.

What was sequenced was naive CD8+ T cells from PBMCs. This sequence originates from a man between 18 and 29 years old in good health. Some clones in this sample may be carry-over from other donors' samples.

CDR3 residues: CASSQTGDRPYSGANVLTF. CDR3 coding DNA: TGTGCCAGCAGCCAAACCGGGGACAGGCCTTACTCTGGGGCCAACGTCCTGACTTTC. The V gene is TRBV27, the J gene TRBJ2-6, with 8 nucleotides matching TRBD1. V shed 6 bases and J 0 bases; nucleotides not matched to a gene: 13. This CDR3 contains 19 residues. Looked up from germline, CDR1 is MNHEY and CDR2 is SMNVEV (reference sequence).